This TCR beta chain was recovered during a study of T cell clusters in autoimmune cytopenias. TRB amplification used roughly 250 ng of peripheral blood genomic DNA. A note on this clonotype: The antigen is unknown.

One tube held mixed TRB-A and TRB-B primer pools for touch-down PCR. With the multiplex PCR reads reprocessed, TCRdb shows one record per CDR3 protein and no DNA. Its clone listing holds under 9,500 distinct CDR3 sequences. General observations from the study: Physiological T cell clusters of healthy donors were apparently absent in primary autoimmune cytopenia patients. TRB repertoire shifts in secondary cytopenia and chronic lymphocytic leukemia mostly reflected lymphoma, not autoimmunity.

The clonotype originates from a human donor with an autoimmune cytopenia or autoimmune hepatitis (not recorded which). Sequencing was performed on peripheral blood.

CDR3: CSARDYAGGDSYQETQYF. The rearrangement joins TRBV20-1 to TRBJ2-5; TCRdb's assignment of TRBD2 cannot be checked, as there is no DNA. This CDR3 spans 18 amino acids. Germline assignment: CDR1 DFQATT and CDR2 SNEGSKA (reference sequence).